This TCR beta chain is drawn from a study of cytotoxic CD8 clonotypes in ibrutinib-treated CLL. Study results and caveats: On treatment, the uncommon public clonotypes contracted or remained stable.

CDR3 size: 15 residues. Germline CDR1 is SGHVS and CDR2 is FNYEAQ. V was clipped by 4 bases and J by 2 bases; unmatched bases: 6. Assay used: immunoSEQ multiplex PCR; TCRdb lists only in-frame clones, some missing. The data show about 89,000 clones, about 78% seen once. There are a few counts of this clone. The antigen is undetermined. The authors obtained roughly 2.2 micrograms of genomic DNA from cryopreserved PBMCs for TCR beta libraries. The TCR originated in a human donor with chronic lymphocytic leukemia. This material consisted of PBMCs, taken after 12 months of ibrutinib treatment. The rearrangement links TRBV7-6 to TRBJ2-3; TRBD1 matches at 7 bases. CDR3 DNA sequence: TGTGCCAGCAGCTCCCGACAGGGTTACACAGATACGCAGTATTTT. Protein product: CASSSRQGYTDTQYF.